This T cell receptor (beta chain) was recovered during a study of long-term antiretroviral therapy in people with HIV. Germline-derived CDR1 and CDR2 are SQVTM and ANQGSEA. The CDR3 is made up of 15 amino acids. The junction had 4 bases not matched to a gene; V was cut back by 0 bases and J by 4 bases. Survey level was the resolution at which the v3.0 immunoSEQ assay ran. Sequenced by immunoSEQ multiplex PCR; TCRdb stores in-frame clones only, minus some. This repertoire shows 20,000 to 30,000 clones, roughly 85% found once; its top ten account for under 9.5%. The clonotype originates from a man aged 35 to 55 with HIV. The rearrangement uses TRBV29-1 and TRBJ2-1; 9 bases are a match to TRBD2. The sample was unsorted PBMCs, taken 2.3 years after starting antiretroviral therapy. The DNA of the CDR3 is TGCAGCGTTGAAGACGCTAGCGGGGATTACAATGAGCAGTTCTTC. Encoded protein: CSVEDASGDYNEQFF.